The 20 T cell receptor beta chains given below trace back to one sample, sequenced in a study of CD8 T cells in ankylosing spondylitis. TCRdb fed the 5' RACE reads into MiXCR, producing one record per CDR3 protein. Of approximately 250,000 distinct CDR3 sequences in the sample, approximately 8% were seen once. The specimen sequenced was blood, either unsorted or a sorted T cell fraction (not recorded which). Receptor source: a female donor with ankylosing spondylitis or in good health (not recorded which).

This clonotype was seen at least ten times. The genes are TRBV5-1 and TRBJ2-6; tentative D call: TRBD1 (6 bases). V shed 6 bases and J shed 0 bases, with 16 bases lying between them. This CDR3 region has 17 residues. Germline V gene sequence: CDR1 SGHRS, CDR2 YFSETQ. CDR3 nucleotide sequence: TGCGCCAGCACCCGGGCAGGGGATCTCTCTGGGGCCAACGTCCTGACTTTC. It yields the protein CASTRAGDLSGANVLTF. Supplemented by reference TRBV5-1 and TRBJ2-6, the full variable domain reads KAGVTQTPRYLIKTRGQQVTLSCSPISGHRSVSWYQQTPGQGLQFLFEYFSETQRNKGNFPGRFSGRQFSNSRSEMNVSTLELGDSALYLCASTRAGDLSGANVLTFGAGSRLTVL.

This clonotype was counted ten times or more. The V and J genes are TRBV10-2 and TRBJ2-1; unclear D gene. The V end lost 3 bases, the J end lost 0 bases, and 9 bases lay between the germline ends. This CDR3 has 15 residues. Germline CDR1 WSHSY, CDR2 SAAADI. The CDR3, as DNA: TGCGCCAGCAGTGATATTGCTGGCTCCTACAATGAGCAGTTCTTC. Protein: CASSDIAGSYNEQFF.

J is TRBJ1-1 and V is TRBV7-9; D is unclear. The CDR3 is made up of 12 amino acids. V gave up 5 bases and J gave up 4 bases, with 8 bases separating them. The germline V gene has CDR1 SEHNR and CDR2 FQNEAQ (reference sequence). The CDR3 region has the DNA TGTGCCAGCAGCCAAAGGGTCACTGAAGCTTTCTTT. Encoded protein: CASSQRVTEAFF.

This clonotype occurred many times. The CDR3 DNA reads as TGTGCCAGCAGCGAGGGCCCGGGACTAGCGGGAGTCATCGAGCAGTACTTC. Translating it yields CASSEGPGLAGVIEQYF. V usage is TRBV9 and J usage is TRBJ2-7, with 14 nucleotides matching TRBD2. The CDR3 is made up of 17 amino acids. CDR1 SGDLS and CDR2 YYNGEE come from the germline V gene. J was trimmed by 6 bases and V by 3 bases; bases with no gene match: 11. Combining the CDR3 with reference TRBV9 and TRBJ2-7 gives the whole variable domain DSGVTQTPKHLITATGQRVTLRCSPRSGDLSVYWYQQSLDQGLQFLIQYYNGEERAKGNILERFSAQQFPDLHSELNLSSLELGDSALYFCASSEGPGLAGVIEQYFGPGTRLTVT.

Remarks on this clonotype: A read error may be the cause here, since a much bigger clone is one base away. The chain uses TRBV21-1 and TRBJ2-1; TRBD2, the table's D call, was not compared with the DNA. TRBV21-1 is flagged as a pseudogene. This CDR3 region has 19 residues. CDR3 residues: CAGSGAPGLAGGPGGEQFF. CDR3 in DNA: TGTGCCGGCAGCGGGGCTCCGGGACTAGCGGGAGGGCCCGGGGGTGAGCAGTTCTTC.

This clonotype was detected ten times or more. The chain is built from TRBV27 and TRBJ2-7; the D is unclear. From germline, CDR1 is MNHEY and CDR2 SMNVEV (reference sequence). The CDR3 covers 14 residues. Trimming removed 5 bases from V and 3 bases from J, with 14 bases in between. CDR3 loop: CASSPSLIGYEQYF. DNA for the CDR3: TGTGCCAGCAGTCCATCCTTAATCGGCTACGAGCAGTACTTC.

This clonotype was found many times. V gene TRBV28 combines with J gene TRBJ1-4; perhaps TRBD1 as D (6 bases). The CDR3 is 14 residues long. V was pared by 6 bases and J by 8 bases, with 16 bases between. Germline V gene data show CDR1 as MDHEN and CDR2 as SYDVKM. The CDR3 here is CASRRQVVWEKLFF. CDR3 bases: TGTGCCAGCAGACGACAGGTAGTATGGGAAAAACTGTTTTTT.

The sample holds many counts of this clonotype. J is TRBJ2-7 and V is TRBV9, with TRBD2 identical over 7 bases. The CDR3 contains 14 residues. The V gene end was trimmed by 4 bases and the J gene end by 4 bases; junction bases not matched to a gene: 8. Germline V gene lookup returns CDR1 SGDLS and CDR2 YYNGEE. The CDR3 nucleotides read TGTGCCAGCAGCCAAGGGGCGGGAGCATACGAGCAGTACTTC. Protein product: CASSQGAGAYEQYF.

This clonotype was seen only a few times. This rearrangement joins TRBV7-9 to TRBJ2-7, with 8 bases lining up with TRBD1. J lost 5 bases, V lost 5 bases, and 8 bases had no gene match. CDR3 length: 14 amino acids. The germline gives CDR1 SEHNR, CDR2 FQNEAQ (reference sequence). CDR3 DNA: TGTGCCAGCAGCCTCTCGGACAGGGAAGACGAGCAGTACTTC. Translating gives CASSLSDREDEQYF.

This clonotype was observed at least ten times. The chain employs TRBV29-1 and TRBJ1-2; 10 bases line up with TRBD1. The CDR3 loop spans 14 amino acids. Unmatched junction bases numbered 11, after V lost 8 bases and J lost 5 bases. Germline V gives CDR1 SQVTM, CDR2 ANQGSEA. As DNA, the CDR3 is TGCAGCACGGCCGGGACAGGGGTCTCATATGGCTACACCTTC. It translates to CSTAGTGVSYGYTF.

This clonotype was seen at least ten times. This chain links TRBV20-1 with TRBJ2-7; D may be TRBD2 (5 bases). The CDR3 extends over 13 amino acids. Trimming left V 6 bases short and J 0 bases short, with 12 bases between. The germline gives CDR1 DFQATT, CDR2 SNEGSKA (reference sequence). CDR3: CSAEGASSYEQYF. The CDR3 nucleotides read TGCAGTGCAGAGGGAGCGAGCTCCTACGAGCAGTACTTC.

Ten or more counts support this clonotype. The gene calls are TRBV7-2 and TRBJ2-7; the D gene is possibly TRBD2 (6 bases). The V and J ends lost 2 bases and 3 bases respectively, with 14 bases between them. The length of the CDR3 is 15 residues. Germline V gene sequence: CDR1 SGHTA, CDR2 FQGNSA. CDR3 sequence: CASSLHGTGNYEQYF. In DNA form, the CDR3 reads TGTGCCAGCAGCTTACACGGGACTGGGAACTACGAGCAGTACTTC. The full variable domain, in which reference TRBV7-2 and TRBJ2-7 provide the parts outside the CDR3, is GAGVSQSPSNKVTEKGKDVELRCDPISGHTALYWYRQSLGQGLEFLIYFQGNSAPDKSGLPSDRFSAERTGGSVSTLTIQRTQQEDSAVYLCASSLHGTGNYEQYFGPGTRLTVT.

This clonotype occurred many times. The rearrangement links TRBV9 to TRBJ2-3; a possible D gene is TRBD2 (5 bases). Trimming shortened V by 3 bases and J by 0 bases, and 14 bases separated the two germline ends. CDR1 and CDR2 (germline): SGDLS, YYNGEE. This CDR3 contains 16 residues. CDR3 sequence reads: CASSARGDVSTDTQYF. In nucleotides, the CDR3 is TGTGCCAGCAGCGCCCGGGGAGACGTGAGCACAGATACGCAGTATTTT. Full variable domain (outside the CDR3, taken from reference TRBV9 and TRBJ2-3): DSGVTQTPKHLITATGQRVTLRCSPRSGDLSVYWYQQSLDQGLQFLIQYYNGEERAKGNILERFSAQQFPDLHSELNLSSLELGDSALYFCASSARGDVSTDTQYFGPGTRLTVL.

Many counts were recorded for this clonotype. The V gene is TRBV27, the J gene TRBJ2-7, with D unclear. Looked up from germline, CDR1 is MNHEY and CDR2 is SMNVEV (reference sequence). The CDR3 covers 14 residues. Trimming shortened V by 2 bases and J by 2 bases, and 10 bases separated the two germline ends. The CDR3 here is CASSLLHQTYEQYF. In nucleotides, the CDR3 is TGTGCCAGCAGTTTACTACACCAGACCTACGAGCAGTACTTC.

This clonotype was seen ten or more times. V gene TRBV29-1 combines with J gene TRBJ2-5; D not resolved. Deletions cut 4 bases from V and 0 bases from J, with 12 bases between. Germline CDR1 is SQVTM and CDR2 is ANQGSEA. This CDR3 contains 14 residues. The CDR3 protein is CSVVGAIDQETQYF. In nucleotides, the CDR3 is TGCAGCGTTGTAGGCGCCATCGACCAAGAGACCCAGTACTTC.

This clonotype was observed at least ten times. This chain joins TRBV12-3 or TRBV12-4 and TRBJ1-1; D is possibly TRBD1 (6 bases). CDR3 length: 14 amino acids. Trimming took 2 bases from V and 1 from J, leaving 8 bases between them. CDR3 sequence: CASSLTGQNTEAFF. The CDR3, as DNA: TGTGCCAGCAGTTTAACAGGGCAGAACACTGAAGCTTTCTTT.

This clonotype was seen at least ten times. This chain uses TRBV10-2 with TRBJ1-5; D ambiguous. The CDR3 has 14 amino acids. Trimming removed 0 bases at V and 7 bases at J, with 10 bases between. Germline V lookup: CDR1 WSHSY, CDR2 SAAADI. CDR3 sequence (DNA): TGCGCCAGCAGTGAGTCGGGTACGGGGCAGCCCCAGCATTTT. Amino acid sequence: CASSESGTGQPQHF.

Comments on this clonotype: A much more abundant neighbour one base away suggests this may be a read error. This chain links TRBV6-2 or TRBV6-3 with TRBJ2-3, with 7 positions matching TRBD2. Per germline, CDR1 MNHEY and CDR2 SVGEGT. The CDR3 consists of 15 residues. V lost 5 bases to trimming and J lost 2 bases; unmatched junction nucleotides: 7. Here the CDR3 DNA reads TGTGCCAGCAGTGAGAGTAGCGGGTACACAGATACGCAGTATTTT. Its translation is CASSESSGYTDTQYF.

This clonotype was seen repeatedly, ten times or more. This chain connects TRBV29-1 to TRBJ2-3; D might be TRBD1 (6 bases). V shed 4 bases and J shed 4 bases, with 9 bases lying between them. CDR3 length: 12 amino acids. Germline-derived CDR1 and CDR2 are SQVTM and ANQGSEA. The CDR3 is CSVVDSPDTQYF. CDR3 bases: TGCAGCGTTGTGGACAGTCCAGATACGCAGTATTTT.

This clonotype appeared many times. This chain uses TRBV9 with TRBJ1-4; possibly TRBD1 for D (6 bases). Germline V gene sequence: CDR1 SGDLS, CDR2 YYNGEE. There are 15 residues in the CDR3. The V end lost 5 bases, the J end lost 7 bases, and 18 bases lay between the germline ends. The CDR3 reads CASSEMDSSSEKLFF. The DNA for the CDR3 is TGTGCCAGCAGTGAGATGGACAGCTCGAGTGAAAAACTGTTTTTT. Supplemented by reference TRBV9 and TRBJ1-4, the full variable domain reads DSGVTQTPKHLITATGQRVTLRCSPRSGDLSVYWYQQSLDQGLQFLIQYYNGEERAKGNILERFSAQQFPDLHSELNLSSLELGDSALYFCASSEMDSSSEKLFFGSGTQLSVL.